These T cell receptor beta chains were read from a single sample in a study of shared clonotypes between healthy human individuals. Clones were sequenced by immunoSEQ multiplex PCR, and TCRdb holds only the in-frame ones, with some missing. The table shows about 2.3 million clones, with about 90% occurring only once. The sequenced material came from naive CD4+ T cells from PBMCs. The receptors originated from a man between 18 and 35 years old in good health. Some clones in this sample may be carry-over from other donors' samples. Each CDR3 is given with its conserved first and last residue. D genes are given only for firm matches. Rows give clone size only sometimes, using once, few, many, or a class for an expanded clone.

clone size: -; D gene: TRBD1; V gene: TRBV5-1; J gene: TRBJ2-1; CDR3 protein: CASSLAGTGLHEQFF; CDR3 DNA: TGCGCCAGCAGCTTGGCCGGGACAGGGCTCCATGAGCAGTTCTTC
clone size: once; D gene: -; V gene: TRBV7-9; J gene: TRBJ2-6; CDR3 protein: CASSFFSGHGSGANVLTF; CDR3 DNA: TGTGCCAGCAGCTTCTTTAGCGGCCACGGCTCTGGGGCCAACGTCCTGACTTTC
clone size: -; D gene: TRBD2; V gene: TRBV4-2; J gene: TRBJ2-4; CDR3 protein: CASSQATASGENIQYF; CDR3 DNA: TGTGCCAGCAGCCAAGCGACGGCTAGCGGGGAAAACATTCAGTACTTC
clone size: -; D gene: -; V gene: TRBV7-2; J gene: TRBJ2-3; CDR3 protein: CASSLYQDTQYF; CDR3 DNA: TGTGCCAGCAGCTTATACCAAGATACGCAGTATTTT
clone size: -; D gene: TRBD2; V gene: TRBV11-2; J gene: TRBJ2-2; CDR3 protein: CASSPRGGETGELFF; CDR3 DNA: TGTGCCAGCAGCCCCCGGGGGGGTGAAACCGGGGAGCTGTTTTTT
clone size: -; D gene: -; V gene: TRBV7-2; J gene: TRBJ2-3; CDR3 protein: CASSLEGGSTDTQYF; CDR3 DNA: TGTGCCAGCAGCTTAGAGGGCGGGAGCACAGATACGCAGTATTTT
clone size: -; D gene: -; V gene: TRBV7-7; J gene: TRBJ2-5; CDR3 protein: CASSARGGEETQYF; CDR3 DNA: TGTGCCAGCAGCGCCCGGGGTGGGGAAGAGACCCAGTACTTC
clone size: -; D gene: -; V gene: TRBV6-5; J gene: TRBJ1-2; CDR3 protein: CASSTRDRFYGYTF; CDR3 DNA: TGTGCCAGCAGCACGAGAGACAGATTCTATGGCTACACCTTC
clone size: -; D gene: TRBD1; V gene: TRBV11-1; J gene: TRBJ2-7; CDR3 protein: CASSLGQGARRQQQYF; CDR3 DNA: TGTGCCAGCAGCCTGGGACAGGGGGCCCGACGCCAACAGCAGTACTTC
clone size: once; D gene: -; V gene: TRBV18; J gene: TRBJ2-3; CDR3 protein: CASSPPGGLITDTQYF; CDR3 DNA: TGTGCCAGCTCACCACCGGGCGGCCTGATCACAGATACGCAGTATTTT
clone size: -; D gene: -; V gene: TRBV19; J gene: TRBJ1-1; CDR3 protein: CASSIVGRGNTEAFF; CDR3 DNA: TGTGCCAGTAGTATAGTAGGCAGAGGGAACACTGAAGCTTTCTTT
clone size: -; D gene: TRBD2; V gene: TRBV30; J gene: TRBJ2-3; CDR3 protein: CASSRSSGRDTQYF; CDR3 DNA: TGTGCGTCCTCGAGGTCTAGCGGGAGAGATACGCAGTATTTT
clone size: -; D gene: -; V gene: TRBV6-5; J gene: TRBJ2-7; CDR3 protein: CASSRPLEQYF; CDR3 DNA: TGTGCCAGCAGTCGCCCCCTCGAGCAGTACTTC
clone size: -; D gene: -; V gene: TRBV30; J gene: TRBJ2-5; CDR3 protein: CAWRVRTRGETQYF; CDR3 DNA: TGTGCCTGGAGAGTCAGGACCCGGGGAGAGACCCAGTACTTC
clone size: -; D gene: TRBD2; V gene: TRBV4-1; J gene: TRBJ2-3; CDR3 protein: CASSQDVSGGPDTQYF; CDR3 DNA: TGCGCCAGCAGCCAAGATGTTTCGGGAGGGCCTGATACGCAGTATTTT
clone size: -; D gene: TRBD1; V gene: TRBV5-1; J gene: TRBJ2-5; CDR3 protein: CASSVGQGETQYF; CDR3 DNA: TGCGCCAGCAGCGTGGGACAGGGTGAGACCCAGTACTTC
clone size: -; D gene: -; V gene: TRBV5-5; J gene: TRBJ1-5; CDR3 protein: CASSALPNQPQHF; CDR3 DNA: TGTGCCAGCAGCGCTTTACCAAATCAGCCCCAGCATTTT
clone size: -; D gene: -; V gene: TRBV6-1; J gene: TRBJ2-5; CDR3 protein: CASSEGLMETQYF; CDR3 DNA: TGTGCCAGCAGTGAAGGACTTATGGAGACCCAGTACTTC
clone size: -; D gene: TRBD2; V gene: TRBV7-8; J gene: TRBJ2-4; CDR3 protein: CASSGRVAGGPRSKNIQYF; CDR3 DNA: TGTGCCAGCAGCGGCCGGGTAGCGGGAGGGCCTCGGAGCAAAAACATTCAGTACTTC
clone size: -; D gene: -; V gene: TRBV9; J gene: TRBJ2-2; CDR3 protein: CASSVDGGKYTGELFF; CDR3 DNA: TGTGCCAGCAGCGTAGATGGCGGGAAGTACACCGGGGAGCTGTTTTTT
clone size: -; D gene: TRBD2; V gene: TRBV5-1; J gene: TRBJ2-3; CDR3 protein: CASSQTSGREDTQYF; CDR3 DNA: TGCGCCAGCAGCCAGACTAGCGGGAGGGAAGATACGCAGTATTTT
clone size: once; D gene: TRBD2; V gene: TRBV7-2; J gene: TRBJ2-7; CDR3 protein: CASSWGLAGISEQYF; CDR3 DNA: TGTGCCAGCAGCTGGGGACTAGCGGGAATTTCCGAGCAGTACTTC
clone size: -; D gene: TRBD1; V gene: TRBV5-5; J gene: TRBJ1-5; CDR3 protein: CASSSDRRNQPQHF; CDR3 DNA: TGTGCCAGCAGCTCGGACAGGAGAAATCAGCCCCAGCATTTT
clone size: few; D gene: -; V gene: TRBV30; J gene: TRBJ1-5; CDR3 protein: CAWSPRGIPNQPQHF; CDR3 DNA: TGTGCCTGGAGCCCTAGGGGGATACCCAATCAGCCCCAGCATTTT
clone size: -; D gene: -; V gene: TRBV6-5; J gene: TRBJ2-7; CDR3 protein: CASTLGGGEYEQYF; CDR3 DNA: TGTGCCAGCACCCTTGGTGGCGGGGAATACGAGCAGTACTTC
clone size: -; D gene: -; V gene: TRBV14; J gene: TRBJ2-7; CDR3 protein: CASSPGGNSYEQYF; CDR3 DNA: TGTGCCAGCAGCCCCGGCGGCAACTCCTACGAGCAGTACTTC
clone size: -; D gene: -; V gene: TRBV18; J gene: TRBJ2-7; CDR3 protein: CASTTDSYEQYF; CDR3 DNA: TGTGCCAGCACGACCGACTCCTACGAGCAGTACTTC
clone size: -; D gene: -; V gene: TRBV28; J gene: TRBJ2-4; CDR3 protein: CASQGAGARQNIQYF; CDR3 DNA: TGTGCCAGCCAGGGGGCGGGAGCCCGCCAAAACATTCAGTACTTC
clone size: -; D gene: -; V gene: TRBV5-1; J gene: TRBJ2-3; CDR3 protein: CASSPRAGADTQYF; CDR3 DNA: TGCGCCAGCAGCCCCAGGGCAGGAGCAGATACGCAGTATTTT
clone size: -; D gene: -; V gene: TRBV7-9; J gene: TRBJ1-2; CDR3 protein: CASSRGGVPSYGYTF; CDR3 DNA: TGTGCCAGCAGCAGAGGGGGGGTACCCAGCTATGGCTACACCTTC
clone size: -; D gene: TRBD2; V gene: TRBV5-1; J gene: TRBJ2-7; CDR3 protein: CASSISGYSYEQYF; CDR3 DNA: TGCGCCAGCAGCATTAGCGGGTACTCCTACGAGCAGTACTTC
clone size: -; D gene: -; V gene: TRBV30; J gene: TRBJ1-5; CDR3 protein: CAWSPHFDQPQHF; CDR3 DNA: TGTGCCTGGAGTCCGCACTTCGATCAGCCCCAGCATTTT
clone size: once; D gene: -; V gene: TRBV6-5; J gene: TRBJ2-1; CDR3 protein: CASSTGTNEQFF; CDR3 DNA: TGTGCCAGCAGTACAGGGACAAATGAGCAGTTCTTC
clone size: -; D gene: TRBD2; V gene: TRBV5-1; J gene: TRBJ2-2; CDR3 protein: CATGTSGPNTGELFF; CDR3 DNA: TGCGCCACCGGGACTAGCGGACCGAACACCGGGGAGCTGTTTTTT
clone size: -; D gene: -; V gene: TRBV29-1; J gene: TRBJ2-1; CDR3 protein: CSVGWVSTGLNEQFF; CDR3 DNA: TGCAGCGTTGGTTGGGTCTCTACGGGTCTCAATGAGCAGTTCTTC
clone size: -; D gene: TRBD2; V gene: TRBV4-3; J gene: TRBJ2-1; CDR3 protein: CASSQRSSGDEQFF; CDR3 DNA: TGCGCCAGCAGCCAAAGGTCTAGCGGCGATGAGCAGTTCTTC
clone size: -; D gene: TRBD2; V gene: TRBV27; J gene: TRBJ2-1; CDR3 protein: CASSLVGGRAYNEQFF; CDR3 DNA: TGTGCCAGCAGTTTAGTGGGCGGGAGGGCATACAATGAGCAGTTCTTC
clone size: -; D gene: -; V gene: TRBV28; J gene: TRBJ1-2; CDR3 protein: CASSNQGPFYGYTF; CDR3 DNA: TGTGCCAGCAGTAATCAGGGGCCCTTCTATGGCTACACCTTC
clone size: few; D gene: -; V gene: TRBV9; J gene: TRBJ1-1; CDR3 protein: CASSVRVNTEAFF; CDR3 DNA: TGTGCCAGCAGCGTACGGGTGAACACTGAAGCTTTCTTT
clone size: few; D gene: -; V gene: TRBV10-3; J gene: TRBJ1-1; CDR3 protein: CATDGRMNTEAFF; CDR3 DNA: TGTGCCACGGACGGGAGGATGAACACTGAAGCTTTCTTT
clone size: once; D gene: TRBD2; V gene: TRBV30; J gene: TRBJ2-1; CDR3 protein: CAWTIGLAGADEQFF; CDR3 DNA: TGTGCCTGGACCATCGGACTAGCGGGAGCGGATGAGCAGTTCTTC
clone size: -; D gene: -; V gene: TRBV30; J gene: TRBJ1-2; CDR3 protein: CAWRNRDFNYGYTF; CDR3 DNA: TGTGCCTGGAGAAACAGGGATTTTAACTATGGCTACACCTTC
clone size: -; D gene: TRBD2; V gene: TRBV29-1; J gene: TRBJ2-5; CDR3 protein: CSVGETSRETQYF; CDR3 DNA: TGCAGCGTGGGCGAGACTAGCCGCGAGACCCAGTACTTC
clone size: -; D gene: TRBD1; V gene: TRBV7-7; J gene: TRBJ2-2; CDR3 protein: CASSSNPGTGTGELFF; CDR3 DNA: TGTGCCAGCAGCTCCAATCCCGGGACAGGGACCGGGGAGCTGTTTTTT
clone size: -; D gene: -; V gene: TRBV4-2; J gene: TRBJ2-1; CDR3 protein: CASSPPGKSYNEQFF; CDR3 DNA: TGTGCCAGCAGCCCCCCCGGCAAAAGTTACAATGAGCAGTTCTTC
clone size: -; D gene: -; V gene: TRBV7-2; J gene: TRBJ2-7; CDR3 protein: CASSLLGPPNREQYF; CDR3 DNA: TGTGCCAGCAGCTTATTGGGGCCGCCCAACCGCGAGCAGTACTTC
clone size: -; D gene: TRBD1; V gene: TRBV7-8; J gene: TRBJ1-2; CDR3 protein: CASSPDRDYGYTF; CDR3 DNA: TGTGCCAGCAGCCCGGACAGGGACTATGGCTACACCTTC
clone size: -; D gene: -; V gene: TRBV28; J gene: TRBJ1-1; CDR3 protein: CASSPRRVPGEAFF; CDR3 DNA: TGTGCCAGCAGTCCAAGACGGGTACCTGGGGAAGCTTTCTTT
clone size: -; D gene: -; V gene: TRBV7-2; J gene: TRBJ1-5; CDR3 protein: CASSSSGQPQHF; CDR3 DNA: TGTGCCAGCAGCTCTAGTGGTCAGCCCCAGCATTTT
clone size: -; D gene: -; V gene: TRBV28; J gene: TRBJ1-4; CDR3 protein: CASSYQANEKLFF; CDR3 DNA: TGTGCCAGCAGTTATCAGGCTAATGAAAAACTGTTTTTT
clone size: -; D gene: TRBD1; V gene: TRBV4-1; J gene: TRBJ2-3; CDR3 protein: CASSHGQGLGTDTQYF; CDR3 DNA: TGCGCCAGCAGCCACGGACAGGGTTTAGGGACAGATACGCAGTATTTT